This T cell receptor (beta chain) emerged from a study of vaccination and CD4 T cells after COVID-19. Study information: Overlapping peptides of the spike proteins of SARS-CoV-2, HCoV-NL63, HCoV-OC43 and HCoV-229E were used for cell stimulation.

The sample's treatment: approximately nine-day PBMC culture with coronavirus spike peptide pools or control peptides (ViraFEST assay). Once peptide pools had expanded antigen-specific T cells, ViraFEST sequenced TCRs. Cultures of PBMCs, 1.5 million to 2 million per well, were set up with around 10 IU/ml IL-2 and around 9.7 ug/ml peptide pools. This clonotype was detected a few times. Its antigen remains unknown. The assay that was used to sequence DNA from cultured CD4+ T cells was the Oncomine TCR Beta short-read assay. After culture, CD4+ T cells served as the source for genomic DNA extraction. In TCRdb, the PCR reads were re-called with MiXCR into one record per CDR3 protein. The table lists about 14,000 distinct CDR3 sequences, around 55% of them singletons. The receptor's source is a human donor who had recovered from COVID-19. What was sequenced was CD4+ T cells from blood, cultured in vitro.

The CDR3 is CASSLGTSGPEQYF. CDR3 bases: TGTGCCAGCAGCTTAGGCACTAGCGGACCCGAGCAGTACTTC. The V and J genes are TRBV7-8 and TRBJ2-7, with 8 positions matching TRBD2. V gave up 1 base and J gave up 6 bases; unmatched junction bases: 5. The CDR3 is 14 amino acids. Germline assignment: CDR1 SGHVS and CDR2 FQNEAQ.